This T cell receptor (beta chain) was documented in a study of cytomegalovirus exposure and HLA in healthy donors. Regarding the study as a whole: No immune exposure information besides CMV serostatus was available. Several top significant clusters appeared, in a later analysis, to be linked to common viral pathogens. Cytomegalovirus association was assigned to more than 150 TCR beta chains.

60 Vbeta and 13 Jbeta primers were used in PCR. The repertoire was sequenced with immunoSEQ multiplex PCR; TCRdb's copy has only in-frame clones and lacks some. This specimen shows tens of thousands of clones; the ten leading clones hold roughly 20%. This CDR3 has 15 residues. The V gene end was trimmed by 0 bases and the J gene end by 4 bases; junction bases not matched to a gene: 5. The germline CDR1 and CDR2 sequences are LNHNV and YYDKDF (reference sequence). As regards this clone: Its specificity is unknown.

The rearrangement joins TRBV15 to TRBJ2-7; 8 positions match TRBD1. The sample was PBMCs. This receptor was identified in a man aged 60-69 years in good health and CMV-seropositive. The chain's CDR3 is CATSRDQGAQYEQYF. CDR3 bases: TGTGCCACCAGCAGAGATCAGGGGGCGCAGTACGAGCAGTACTTC.